The 23 T cell receptor beta chains reported below all come from one sample, sequenced in a study of blood T cell repertoires in COVID-19. Generated by immunoSEQ multiplex PCR, the TCRdb table keeps only in-frame clones and is missing some. The sample carries about 170,000 clones, roughly 88% recorded once. The sequenced material came from peripheral blood. These receptor sequences come from a woman aged 80 or over with active or convalescent COVID-19.

The J gene is TRBJ1-4, the V gene TRBV10-3, with 7 bases aligning to TRBD1. There are 13 residues in the CDR3. Germline assignment: CDR1 ENHRY and CDR2 SYGVKD. Unmatched junction bases numbered 1, after V lost 6 bases and J lost 3 bases. CDR3 residues: CAISQGANEKLFF. CDR3 bases: TGTGCCATCAGCCAGGGGGCTAATGAAAAACTGTTTTTT.

This rearrangement joins TRBV2 to TRBJ2-6; D may be TRBD2 (5 bases). This CDR3 is 16 amino acids long. V lost 7 bases, J lost 2 bases, and 15 bases lay in between. Germline assignment: CDR1 SNHLY and CDR2 FYNNEI. The CDR3 nucleotides read TGTGCCAGCACGGAGAGGGAGTTGACTGGGGCCAACGTCCTGACTTTC. Amino acids: CASTERELTGANVLTF.

This rearrangement joins TRBV9 to TRBJ1-2, with 9 bases fitting TRBD1. The CDR3 is 13 residues long. Germline CDR1 reads SGDLS; CDR2 reads YYNGEE. J gave up 7 bases and V 2 bases, and 3 bases lay outside the gene matches. CDR3 protein: CASSVGTGFGYTF. In DNA form, the CDR3 reads TGTGCCAGCAGCGTCGGGACAGGGTTTGGCTACACCTTC.

The genes are TRBV6-4 and TRBJ1-2; 10 positions agree with TRBD1. Per the germline V gene, CDR1 is MRHNA and CDR2 is SNTAGT. With 3 bases clipped from V and 8 bases from J, the junction kept 9 bases outside the gene matches. This CDR3 has 15 residues. CDR3 residues: CASSESGQGVIGYTF. DNA of the CDR3: TGTGCCAGCAGTGAATCCGGACAGGGGGTAATAGGCTACACCTTC.

This rearrangement joins TRBV5-5 to TRBJ2-3; 13 nucleotides agree with TRBD2. The V gene's germline CDR1 is SGHKS and CDR2 YYEKEE (reference sequence). The junction had 6 bases not matched to a gene; V was cut back by 2 bases and J by 6 bases. This CDR3 contains 16 residues. The DNA for the CDR3 is TGTGCCAGCAGCTTAACTAGCGGGGGGGCGAGGGATACGCAGTATTTT. This sequence encodes CASSLTSGGARDTQYF.

The rearrangement uses TRBV27 and TRBJ1-1, with a possible D match to TRBD1 (5 bases). Looked up from germline, CDR1 is MNHEY and CDR2 is SMNVEV (reference sequence). The CDR3 has 13 residues. V dropped 7 bases and J dropped 4 bases, with 13 bases sitting between them. CDR3 sequence: CASMGLGVTEAFF. Here the CDR3 DNA reads TGTGCCAGCATGGGACTCGGCGTCACTGAAGCTTTCTTT.

The CDR3 loop is CASSYTGTGVDEQYF. The DNA of the CDR3 is TGTGCCAGCAGTTACACCGGGACAGGGGTTGACGAGCAGTACTTC. The chain joins TRBV6-5 to TRBJ2-7, with 10 nucleotides matching TRBD1. Germline V gene sequence: CDR1 MNHEY, CDR2 SVGAGI. V dropped 2 bases and J dropped 5; count of bases not matched to a gene: 6. The CDR3 totals 15 residues.

The chain employs TRBV5-4 and TRBJ1-2; 11 positions match TRBD1. Germline values: CDR1 SGHNT, CDR2 YYREEE (reference sequence). The J segment lost 6 bases and the V segment lost 3 bases, leaving 4 bases of the junction unmatched. The CDR3 is 14 residues long. CDR3 sequence: CASSSGQGADGYTF. DNA of the CDR3: TGTGCCAGCAGCTCTGGACAGGGGGCCGATGGCTACACCTTC.

The chain employs TRBV18 and TRBJ2-7; D is possibly TRBD1 (6 bases). Per the germline V gene, CDR1 is KGHSH and CDR2 is LQKENI. V lost 2 bases to trimming and J lost 6 bases, with 17 bases between them. The CDR3 is made up of 15 amino acids. For the CDR3, the DNA is TGTGCCAGCTCACCATCACAGGGTGGTACGACCGAGCAGTACTTC. Protein product: CASSPSQGGTTEQYF.

The chain employs TRBV5-1 and TRBJ1-2, with 11 bases that match TRBD1. This CDR3 comprises 16 residues. The J segment lost 7 bases and the V segment lost 1 base, leaving 9 bases of the junction unmatched. Germline CDR1 reads SGHRS; CDR2 reads YFSETQ. CDR3 DNA: TGCGCCAGCAGCTTGCAACCGGGACAGGGGGGCGGTGGCTACACCTTC. Amino acids: CASSLQPGQGGGGYTF.

The chain's CDR3 is CAIRGSTNEKLFF. CDR3 coding DNA: TGTGCCATTCGGGGTAGCACTAATGAAAAACTGTTTTTT. The chain carries TRBV10-3 and TRBJ1-4; no clear D. The CDR3 is 13 residues long. Trimming left V 9 bases short and J 2 bases short, with 10 bases between. Germline loops: CDR1 ENHRY, CDR2 SYGVKD.

This rearrangement joins TRBV7-6 to TRBJ2-2, with D possibly matching TRBD1 (7 bases). Germline loops: CDR1 SGHVS, CDR2 FNYEAQ. The CDR3 covers 14 residues. Trimming shortened V by 6 bases and J by 4 bases, and 12 bases separated the two germline ends. CDR3 bases: TGTGCCAGCAGGCCAGGGGGAGGCACCGGGGAGCTGTTTTTT. This gives the protein CASRPGGGTGELFF.

The rearrangement uses TRBV7-8 and TRBJ1-5; D might be TRBD1 (5 bases). This CDR3 is 13 amino acids long. The V end lost 5 bases, the J end lost 9 bases, and 14 bases lay between the germline ends. Germline V gene data show CDR1 as SGHVS and CDR2 as FQNEAQ. This CDR3 reads CASSRGGSGPQHF. CDR3 coding DNA: TGTGCCAGCAGCAGGGGCGGTAGCGGGCCCCAGCATTTT.

The rearrangement joins TRBV4-3 to TRBJ1-2, with 10 nucleotides matching TRBD1. CDR1 LGHNA and CDR2 YSLEER come from the germline V gene. The CDR3 has 16 amino acids. V gave up 0 bases and J gave up 3 bases; unmatched junction bases: 4. CDR3 nucleotides: TGCGCCAGCAGCCAAGATCTGGGACAGGGGTACTATGGCTACACCTTC. Amino acid sequence: CASSQDLGQGYYGYTF.

This clone has only a few counts. The genes are TRBV10-3 and TRBJ1-1; D remains unclear. CDR3 size: 13 residues. The germline V and J ends were trimmed by 10 bases and 1 base, with 13 bases remaining between them. CDR1 is ENHRY and CDR2 is SYGVKD in the germline V gene. DNA for the CDR3: TGTGCCACCCTCCTTACAGAGAACACTGAAGCTTTCTTT. As protein: CATLLTENTEAFF.

The genes are TRBV12-3 or TRBV12-4 and TRBJ1-2, with 7 bases lining up with TRBD1. The CDR3 loop spans 13 amino acids. The trim removed 3 bases at V and 8 bases at J, leaving 6 bases unmatched. The CDR3 bases are TGTGCCAGCAGTTTTCTACAGGGGAAAGGCTACACCTTC. It specifies CASSFLQGKGYTF.

The V gene is TRBV29-1, the J gene TRBJ1-3; 7 bases match TRBD1. Germline CDR1 SQVTM, CDR2 ANQGSEA. The CDR3 spans 14 residues. V shed 7 bases and J 0 bases; nucleotides not matched to a gene: 6. The CDR3 coding sequence is TGCAGCGCGGCGACAGGGCCCTCTGGAAACACCATATATTTT. Amino acids: CSAATGPSGNTIYF.

The chain employs TRBV9 and TRBJ1-2; 8 bases align to TRBD1. The J segment lost 1 base and the V segment lost 3 bases, leaving 5 bases of the junction unmatched. The CDR3 is made up of 15 amino acids. Germline-derived CDR1 and CDR2 are SGDLS and YYNGEE. Written as DNA, the CDR3 is TGTGCCAGCAGCGCCCAGGGGGCTAATAACTATGGCTACACCTTC. The encoded protein is CASSAQGANNYGYTF.

The chain recombines TRBV5-1 with TRBJ1-1, with 9 bases lining up with TRBD1. The germline V gene encodes CDR1 SGHRS and CDR2 YFSETQ. With V trimmed by 3 bases and J by 1 base, 4 bases remained unmatched. This CDR3 has 15 amino acids. The DNA for the CDR3 is TGCGCCAGCAGCTGGGACAGGGAGACGAACACTGAAGCTTTCTTT. This codes for CASSWDRETNTEAFF.

Only a few counts were recorded for this clone. The germline gene is not matched at one end of the junction; a read error may be the cause. The rearrangement links TRBV5-8 to TRBJ2-1, with 7 nucleotides matching TRBD1. The CDR3 contains 12 residues. Per germline, CDR1 SGHTS and CDR2 YDEGEE. The CDR3 region is CASSKRTGDLLF. CDR3 DNA: TGTGCCAGCAGTAAACGGACAGGCGACCTTCTCTTC.

This chain links TRBV5-1 with TRBJ2-5, with D tentatively TRBD2 (7 bases). The CDR3 length is 17 residues. With 3 bases removed from V and 5 bases from J, the gap between germline ends came to 23 bases. CDR1 and CDR2 (germline): SGHRS, YFSETQ. CDR3 protein: CASSYPRGGAPRETQYF. The CDR3 DNA is TGCGCCAGCAGCTACCCGAGGGGGGGGGCGCCTCGGGAGACCCAGTACTTC.

The V call is TRBV6-2 or TRBV6-3, the J call TRBJ1-1; possibly TRBD1 for D (5 bases). CDR1 and CDR2 from the germline V gene are MNHEY and SVGEGT. V shed 5 bases and J shed 5 bases, with 6 bases lying between them. This CDR3 region has 11 residues. CDR3 bases: TGTGCCAGCAGTAGGGGAACTGAAGCTTTCTTT. Translated: CASSRGTEAFF.

Here the CDR3 DNA reads TGTGCCAGCAGCCGCTCCGGGAGAGCAGATACGCAGTATTTT. Amino acids: CASSRSGRADTQYF. The rearrangement links TRBV7-3 to TRBJ2-3, with D possibly matching TRBD2 (6 bases). The CDR3 totals 14 residues. Germline V CDR1 and CDR2: SGHTA, FQGTGA. Trimming shortened V by 5 bases and J by 4 bases, and 13 bases separated the two germline ends.